Following are 26 T cell receptor beta chains from one sample sequenced in a study of blood T cell repertoires in COVID-19. This table comes from immunoSEQ multiplex PCR, and its TCRdb copy is limited to in-frame clones, with some not included. The sample has some 200,000 clones; roughly four fifths are singletons. Sequenced sample: peripheral blood. The receptors come from a woman between 40 and 50 years old with acute or convalescent COVID-19.

The chain carries TRBV5-4 and TRBJ1-5; a weak D match, TRBD1 (5 bases). Germline V gene data show CDR1 as SGHNT and CDR2 as YYREEE (reference sequence). Trimming shortened V by 0 bases and J by 1 base, and 8 bases separated the two germline ends. The CDR3 has 15 residues. As DNA, the CDR3 is TGTGCCAGCAGCTTGGGGGGGGGAAGCAATCAGCCCCAGCATTTT. Protein product: CASSLGGGSNQPQHF.

This rearrangement joins TRBV29-1 to TRBJ2-6; D is undetermined. V was cut by 3 bases and J by 4 bases, with 4 bases left in between. Germline CDR1 SQVTM, CDR2 ANQGSEA. The CDR3 contains 12 residues. CDR3 protein: CSVDEGANVLTF. CDR3 nucleotide sequence: TGCAGCGTTGATGAGGGGGCCAACGTCCTGACTTTC.

The chain combines TRBV29-1 with TRBJ1-1, with 9 bases fitting TRBD1. CDR3 length: 13 amino acids. Germline CDR1 is SQVTM and CDR2 is ANQGSEA. The trim removed 4 bases at V and 3 bases at J, leaving 3 bases unmatched. The CDR3 DNA reads as TGCAGCGTTGGGGACAGGGTGGACACTGAAGCTTTCTTT. It specifies CSVGDRVDTEAFF.

The chain couples TRBV30 to TRBJ1-2; tentative D call: TRBD1 (5 bases). The CDR3 has 13 amino acids. The V and J ends lost 3 bases and 2 bases respectively, with 10 bases between them. Germline V lookup: CDR1 GTSNPN, CDR2 SVGIG (reference sequence). CDR3: CAWSGTANYGYTF. The DNA of the CDR3 is TGTGCCTGGAGCGGGACTGCGAACTATGGCTACACCTTC.

The chain recombines TRBV9 with TRBJ2-7; a weak D match, TRBD1 (6 bases). This CDR3 has 14 residues. The germline CDR1 and CDR2 sequences are SGDLS and YYNGEE. The V and J ends lost 0 bases and 2 bases respectively, with 9 bases between them. Here the CDR3 reads CASSVEDSPYEQYF. CDR3 bases: TGTGCCAGCAGCGTAGAGGACAGTCCCTACGAGCAGTACTTC.

The gene calls are TRBV24-1 and TRBJ1-2; perhaps TRBD1 as D (6 bases). The CDR3 loop spans 13 amino acids. The germline V and J ends were trimmed by 9 bases and 2 bases, with 12 bases remaining between them. Germline CDR1 is KGHDR and CDR2 is SFDVKD. Here the CDR3 DNA reads TGTGCCACCTCCCTGGACAGCAACTATGGCTACACCTTC. Translation gives CATSLDSNYGYTF.

The chain links TRBV24-1 to TRBJ2-3, with D uncertain. CDR1 is KGHDR and CDR2 is SFDVKD in the germline V gene. There are 13 residues in the CDR3. The V and J ends lost 0 bases and 6 bases respectively, with 6 bases between them. CDR3 amino acids: CATSDLWADTQYF. The DNA of the CDR3 is TGTGCCACCAGTGATTTGTGGGCGGATACGCAGTATTTT.

This chain uses TRBV25-1 with TRBJ1-2, with D possibly being TRBD1 (6 bases). This CDR3 comprises 14 residues. The germline V gene has CDR1 MGHDK and CDR2 SYGVNS. V lost 3 bases and J 5 bases, leaving 13 bases between the germline ends. In DNA form, the CDR3 reads TGTGCCAGCAGTGACCCCACAAGGGGGTATGGCTACACCTTC. Translating it yields CASSDPTRGYGYTF.

This rearrangement joins TRBV6-6 to TRBJ2-7; 7 bases map to TRBD1. The CDR3 extends over 13 amino acids. CDR1 and CDR2 from the germline V gene are MNHNY and SVGAGI (reference sequence). V trimming: 10 bases; J trimming: 3 bases; junction bases outside the gene matches: 9. The CDR3 coding sequence is TGTGCCACCAAGGGGACAGCGCTCTACGAGCAGTACTTC. It yields the protein CATKGTALYEQYF.

The gene calls are TRBV12-3 or TRBV12-4 and TRBJ2-2; possible D gene TRBD2, 5 bases. The CDR3 has 12 amino acids. Trimming pared 6 bases from V and 3 bases from J, leaving 5 bases between. The CDR3 loop is CASRRDTGELFF. The CDR3 DNA reads TGTGCCAGCAGGCGGGACACCGGGGAGCTGTTTTTT.

The rearrangement links TRBV28 to TRBJ2-1; a possible D gene is TRBD1 (6 bases). Germline V lookup: CDR1 MDHEN, CDR2 SYDVKM. The CDR3 length is 16 residues. Between the trimmed V and J ends, which lost 10 bases and 7 bases, there was a span of 26 bases. CDR3 coding DNA: TGTGCCACCCTCCCTCCCACAGGGCTCGGTAGGAATGAGCAGTTCTTC. The encoded protein is CATLPPTGLGRNEQFF.

The chain is built from TRBV3-1 (or the pseudogene TRBV3-2) and TRBJ2-7, with TRBD2 matching 8 bases. This CDR3 has 13 amino acids. Germline trimming cut 3 bases from V and 3 bases from J; bases unmatched to any gene: 1. Looked up from germline, CDR1 is LGHDT and CDR2 is YNNKEL (reference sequence). The CDR3: CASSQSGSYEQYF. The DNA for the CDR3 is TGTGCCAGCAGCCAGAGCGGGAGCTACGAGCAGTACTTC.

This clone was counted a few times. V and J are TRBV6-5 and TRBJ2-7; D gene ambiguous. The V end lost 6 bases, the J end lost 2 bases, and 17 bases lay between the germline ends. Germline-derived CDR1 and CDR2 are MNHEY and SVGAGI. The CDR3 is 15 residues long. The CDR3 loop reads CASSSSTTQTYEQYF. CDR3 in DNA: TGTGCCAGCAGCTCATCAACGACACAGACCTACGAGCAGTACTTC.

The gene calls are TRBV27 and TRBJ1-6; 11 bases map to TRBD1. The germline CDR1 and CDR2 sequences are MNHEY and SMNVEV (reference sequence). V was clipped by 6 bases and J by 7 bases; unmatched bases: 2. The CDR3 sequence is 14 residues long. The chain's CDR3 is CASRGQGANSPLHF. CDR3 DNA sequence: TGTGCCAGCAGAGGACAGGGGGCAAATTCACCCCTCCACTTT.

In this sample, this clone turned up once. The gene calls are TRBV19 and TRBJ2-2, with D perhaps matching TRBD2 (5 bases). Trimming cost V 7 bases and J 7 bases, with 19 bases left between them. The CDR3 totals 15 residues. Germline CDR1 reads LNHDA; CDR2 reads SQIVND (reference sequence). CDR3 coding DNA: TGTGCCAGTACGCGGGCCCCTCAAGCTGTCGGGGAGCTGTTTTTT. Translation gives CASTRAPQAVGELFF.

The chain couples TRBV11-2 to TRBJ1-1, with D unclear. Trimming stripped 4 bases from V and 1 base from J, with 13 bases between. Per the germline V gene, CDR1 is SGHAT and CDR2 is FQNNGV. The CDR3 extends over 15 amino acids. CDR3 in amino acids: CASSSRGGANTEAFF. The CDR3 DNA reads as TGTGCCAGCAGCTCCCGAGGCGGAGCGAACACTGAAGCTTTCTTT.

The chain links TRBV10-3 to TRBJ1-1, with D possibly being TRBD1 (5 bases). The CDR3 spans 14 residues. Germline V lookup: CDR1 ENHRY, CDR2 SYGVKD. V lost 2 bases and J 2 bases, leaving 9 bases between the germline ends. The CDR3 sequence: CAISEDSFNTEAFF. CDR3 bases: TGTGCCATCAGTGAGGACAGCTTTAACACTGAAGCTTTCTTT.

V and J are TRBV9 and TRBJ1-6; weak D call: TRBD1 (5 bases). The germline V gene has CDR1 SGDLS and CDR2 YYNGEE. Trimming cost V 4 bases and J 8 bases, with 13 bases left between them. The length of the CDR3 is 14 residues. The CDR3 loop reads CASSYRQQDSPLHF. Written as DNA, the CDR3 is TGTGCCAGCAGCTACAGACAGCAGGATTCACCCCTCCACTTT.

The sample holds one count of this clone. CDR3 loop: CASSRLPSGLYNEQFF. CDR3 sequence (DNA): TGTGCCAGCAGCCGTCTCCCTAGCGGCCTCTACAATGAGCAGTTCTTC. The chain employs TRBV11-2 and TRBJ2-1; 7 nucleotides align to TRBD2. J gave up 3 bases and V 5 bases, and 10 bases lay outside the gene matches. The CDR3 length is 16 residues. The germline V gene encodes CDR1 SGHAT and CDR2 FQNNGV.

This clone turned up a few times. This chain joins TRBV7-8 and TRBJ2-2, with D tentatively TRBD1 (6 bases). Trimming cost V 6 bases and J 6 bases, with 14 bases left between them. Per the germline V gene, CDR1 is SGHVS and CDR2 is FQNEAQ. The CDR3 has 14 residues. DNA for the CDR3: TGTGCCAGCAGTCTTAACAGGGCTCCCGGGGAGCTGTTTTTT. Translation gives CASSLNRAPGELFF. Full variable domain (missing parts from reference TRBV7-8 and TRBJ2-2): GAGVSQSPRYKVAKRGQDVALRCDPISGHVSLFWYQQALGQGPEFLTYFQNEAQLDKSGLPSDRFFAERPEGSVSTLKIQRTQQEDSAVYLCASSLNRAPGELFFGEGSRLTVL.

The rearrangement links TRBV7-9 to TRBJ1-1; TRBD1 agrees at 10 bases. The CDR3 is made up of 13 amino acids. V dropped 4 bases and J dropped 5; count of bases not matched to a gene: 1. The germline V gene has CDR1 SEHNR and CDR2 FQNEAQ (reference sequence). Here the CDR3 reads CASSWGQGTEAFF. For the CDR3, the DNA is TGTGCCAGCAGCTGGGGACAGGGGACTGAAGCTTTCTTT.

This chain joins TRBV18 and TRBJ1-4; D ambiguous. Trimming removed 3 bases from V and 8 bases from J, with 13 bases in between. The CDR3 is 14 amino acids. Germline assignment: CDR1 KGHSH and CDR2 LQKENI. Here the CDR3 reads CASSPRGGEEKLFF. The CDR3, as DNA: TGTGCCAGCTCACCGCGGGGAGGTGAGGAAAAACTGTTTTTT.

CDR3 residues: CASSPLALSSYNEQFF. As DNA, the CDR3 is TGCGCCAGCAGCCCCCTAGCGCTGAGCTCCTACAATGAGCAGTTCTTC. The rearrangement joins TRBV4-1 to TRBJ2-1; TRBD2 might be the D (6 bases). V shed 4 bases and J shed 0 bases, with 13 bases lying between them. There are 16 residues in the CDR3. CDR1 is MGHRA, CDR2 YSYEKL, per germline.

The chain links TRBV5-5 to TRBJ1-6; 10 bases match TRBD1. The V gene end was trimmed by 4 bases and the J gene end by 7 bases; junction bases not matched to a gene: 8. The CDR3 has 16 residues. Per the germline V gene, CDR1 is SGHKS and CDR2 is YYEKEE (reference sequence). The DNA for the CDR3 is TGTGCCAGCAGCCCGGAGACAGGGGGCGCGAATTCACCCCTCCACTTT. This encodes CASSPETGGANSPLHF. Using reference TRBV5-5 and TRBJ1-6 for the parts outside the CDR3, the full variable domain is DAGVTQSPTHLIKTRGQQVTLRCSPISGHKSVSWYQQVLGQGPQFIFQYYEKEERGRGNFPDRFSARQFPNYSSELNVNALLLGDSALYLCASSPETGGANSPLHFGNGTRLTVT.

Concerning this clone: This same CDR3 is encoded by further DNA sequences in the sample. The CDR3 DNA sequence: TGTGCCAGCAGCCCACCTCGGGGCGAGCAGTACTTC. Translating gives CASSPPRGEQYF. The J gene is TRBJ2-7, the V gene TRBV7-2; tentatively, D is TRBD2 (5 bases). The V and J ends lost 5 bases and 6 bases respectively, with 11 bases between them. The CDR3 sequence is 12 residues long. Germline CDR1 and CDR2: SGHTA and FQGNSA.

This sequence joins TRBV7-2 and TRBJ2-3; TRBD2 is a possible D gene (6 bases). This CDR3 has 15 residues. V was clipped by 0 bases and J by 0 bases, with 7 bases between them. Per germline, CDR1 SGHTA and CDR2 FQGNSA. CDR3 residues: CASSLASGSTDTQYF. The DNA for the CDR3 is TGTGCCAGCAGCTTAGCTAGCGGTAGCACAGATACGCAGTATTTT.